Listed below are T cell receptor beta chains from one sample, sequenced in a study of blood T cell repertoires in COVID-19. Clones were sequenced by immunoSEQ multiplex PCR, and TCRdb holds only the in-frame ones, with some missing. The repertoire includes about 160,000 clones, around 82% of them detected once, and approximately 10% sits in the top ten. The sequenced sample consisted of peripheral blood. These receptors originate from a woman older than 75 with active or convalescent COVID-19. Each CDR3 is given with its conserved first and last residue. The D gene is left open where the match is weak. Size tells how often a clone was seen (once, few, many) or the class of an expanded clone, and some rows leave it out.

abundance	j_gene	d_gene	len	v_gene	CDR3aa	CDR3nt
.	TRBJ2-1	TRBD2	15	TRBV28	CASSFRRGAHNEQFF	TGTGCCAGCAGTTTTAGGCGGGGGGCCCACAATGAGCAGTTCTTC
.	TRBJ1-5	.	15	TRBV15	CATSRNREGTGPQHF	TGTGCCACCAGCAGAAACCGAGAAGGGACTGGTCCCCAGCATTTT
once	TRBJ2-7	TRBD2	17	TRBV5-6	CASSFYDTSGEGHEQYF	TGTGCCAGCAGCTTTTACGATACTAGCGGGGAGGGCCACGAGCAGTACTTC
once	TRBJ2-5	TRBD1	16	TRBV5-8	CASSLGTGAIGETQYF	TGTGCCAGCAGCTTGGGGACAGGGGCAATTGGGGAGACCCAGTACTTC
.	TRBJ1-2	.	13	TRBV14	CASSRASYYGYTF	TGTGCCAGCAGCCGAGCTTCCTACTATGGCTACACCTTC
.	TRBJ2-3	.	14	TRBV5-1	CASSPLTTGDTQYF	TGCGCCAGCAGCCCCCTTACAACAGGGGATACGCAGTATTTT
.	TRBJ1-1	TRBD1	14	TRBV11-2	CASSLLPRGIEAFF	TGTGCCAGCAGCTTACTTCCCAGGGGGATTGAAGCTTTCTTT
.	TRBJ2-1	TRBD2	16	TRBV18	CASSPPTSGSYNEQFF	TGTGCCAGCTCACCACCGACTAGCGGCTCCTACAATGAGCAGTTCTTC
.	TRBJ1-2	.	13	TRBV15	CATSLDLWGGYTF	TGTGCCACCAGCTTAGACCTCTGGGGCGGCTACACCTTC
.	TRBJ1-1	.	13	TRBV30	CAWSVRPGREAFF	TGTGCCTGGAGTGTACGTCCAGGTAGGGAAGCTTTCTTT
.	TRBJ2-2	.	14	TRBV29-1	CSVGQNIGTGELFF	TGCAGCGTAGGACAGAACATAGGCACCGGGGAGCTGTTTTTT
.	TRBJ1-1	.	13	TRBV28	CASSSVRNTEAFF	TGTGCCAGCAGTTCTGTTCGGAACACTGAAGCTTTCTTT
.	TRBJ2-7	TRBD2	16	TRBV5-4	CASSLELAGGAYEQYF	TGTGCCAGCAGCTTGGAGCTAGCGGGAGGGGCCTACGAGCAGTACTTC
.	TRBJ2-2	TRBD2	18	TRBV10-3	CAISVGLAGGLDTGELFF	TGTGCCATCAGCGTCGGACTAGCGGGAGGGCTGGACACCGGGGAGCTGTTTTTT
.	TRBJ2-1	TRBD2	17	TRBV5-1	CASSIGLAGHSYNEQFF	TGCGCCAGCAGCATCGGACTAGCGGGACACTCCTACAATGAGCAGTTCTTC
once	TRBJ1-2	.	12	TRBV3-1/TRBV3-2	CASSPGDYGYTF	TGTGCCAGCAGCCCCGGAGACTATGGCTACACCTTC
.	TRBJ2-1	TRBD2	15	TRBV5-4	CASSSLAGSYNEQFF	TGTGCCAGCAGCTCCTTAGCGGGCTCCTACAATGAGCAGTTCTTC
.	TRBJ2-3	.	14	TRBV19	CASSRQGTTDTQYF	TGTGCCAGTAGTAGGCAGGGTACCACAGATACGCAGTATTTT
.	TRBJ1-2	TRBD1	14	TRBV25-1	CASGHRGRLGCYTF	TGTGCCAGCGGCCACAGGGGGCGCTTGGGATGCTACACCTTC
.	TRBJ2-5	.	15	TRBV19	CASSISLGRKKTQYF	TGTGCCAGTAGTATTAGTCTGGGGAGGAAAAAGACCCAGTACTTC
.	TRBJ1-2	TRBD1	15	TRBV15	CATSTSTGAGYGYTF	TGTGCCACCAGCACCTCGACAGGGGCGGGTTATGGCTACACCTTC
.	TRBJ1-2	TRBD1	15	TRBV27	CASSFFRGVNYGYTF	TGTGCCAGCAGTTTTTTCAGGGGGGTTAACTATGGCTACACCTTC
.	TRBJ2-5	.	13	TRBV10-1	CASTRGLGETQYF	TGCGCCAGCACGCGGGGCCTCGGGGAGACCCAGTACTTC
.	TRBJ2-7	.	16	TRBV6-1	CASSALGQGITYEQYF	TGTGCCAGCAGTGCCCTCGGGCAGGGGATAACCTACGAGCAGTACTTC
.	TRBJ1-3	TRBD1	16	TRBV7-9	CASSPPGTGDGNTIYF	TGTGCCAGCAGCCCCCCCGGGACAGGGGATGGAAACACCATATATTTT
.	TRBJ1-2	TRBD1	14	TRBV6-5	CASSRDREFYGYTF	TGTGCCAGCAGTAGGGACAGGGAATTCTATGGCTACACCTTC
.	TRBJ2-5	TRBD2	16	TRBV5-1	CASSHRLAGIQETQYF	TGCGCCAGCAGCCACCGTTTAGCGGGCATTCAAGAGACCCAGTACTTC
.	TRBJ1-4	TRBD1	15	TRBV5-1	CATQQGGSLNEKLFF	TGCGCCACCCAACAGGGGGGTTCCTTAAATGAAAAACTGTTTTTT
.	TRBJ1-3	.	14	TRBV2	CASMGTISGNTIYF	TGTGCCAGCATGGGCACGATCTCTGGAAACACCATATATTTT
.	TRBJ1-2	.	11	TRBV12-3/TRBV12-4	CASSLGQVPNF	TGTGCCAGCAGTTTAGGACAGGTTCCAAACTTC
.	TRBJ2-7	.	13	TRBV18	CASSPPSSYEQYF	TGTGCCAGCTCACCGCCGAGCTCCTACGAGCAGTACTTC
few	TRBJ1-2	.	15	TRBV10-1	CASSESADWRAVYTF	TGCGCCAGCAGTGAGTCGGCCGATTGGAGAGCTGTTTACACCTTC
few	TRBJ2-5	.	14	TRBV19	CASSNLRAQETQYF	TGTGCCAGTAGTAACCTACGAGCCCAAGAGACCCAGTACTTC
.	TRBJ2-7	TRBD2	16	TRBV7-8	CASSLVSERTSGIQYF	TGTGCCAGCAGCTTAGTCTCCGAGAGGACTAGCGGGATACAGTACTTC
once	TRBJ1-1	TRBD1	15	TRBV5-1	CASTPGGVRNTEAFF	TGCGCCAGTACGCCAGGGGGCGTTCGCAACACTGAAGCTTTCTTT